This T cell receptor beta chain derives from a study of T cells in women clearing cervical HPV infection. The CDR3 runs 16 residues. The germline V gene has CDR1 KGHSH and CDR2 LQKENI. The table came from immunoSEQ multiplex PCR; TCRdb's copy has only in-frame clones and leaves some out. The data show around 30,000 clones, and the top ten clones hold 3.1%. A remark on this clone: The CDR3 end lies 3 residues beyond the end of the read and is filled in from the germline J gene.

The sequencing sample was made of blood buffy coat. The genes are TRBV18 and TRBJ1-2; D might be TRBD1 (5 bases). This sequence was found in a woman between 18 and 70 years old with a cervical HPV16 infection that either progressed to CIN3+ or cleared (not recorded which). The sequenced CDR3 bases are TGTGCCAGCTCACTGGTTCAGGGTATACTTGCCTACGAC. Translation: CASSLVQGILAYD. The CDR3 in its entirety is CASSLVQGILAYDYTF.